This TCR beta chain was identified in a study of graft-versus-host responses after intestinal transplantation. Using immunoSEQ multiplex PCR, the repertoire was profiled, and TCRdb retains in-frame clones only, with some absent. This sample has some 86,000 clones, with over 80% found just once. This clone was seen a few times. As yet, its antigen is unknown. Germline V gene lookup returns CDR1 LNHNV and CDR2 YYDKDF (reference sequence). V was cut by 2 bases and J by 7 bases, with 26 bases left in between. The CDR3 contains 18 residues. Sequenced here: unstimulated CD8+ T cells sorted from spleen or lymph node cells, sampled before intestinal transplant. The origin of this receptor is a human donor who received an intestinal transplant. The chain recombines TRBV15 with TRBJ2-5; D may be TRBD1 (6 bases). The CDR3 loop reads CATSRTPEGHPGKATQYF. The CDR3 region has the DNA TGTGCCACCAGCAGAACACCCGAGGGACATCCCGGGAAGGCGACCCAGTACTTC.